This T cell receptor (beta chain) was identified during a study of regulatory T cells in long-lasting Graves disease. The CDR3 spans 19 residues. The trim removed 5 bases at V and 5 bases at J, leaving 18 bases unmatched. In this sample, this clonotype turned up many times. Time point specified: newly diagnosed GD, antithyroid drugs for less than 3 months. TCR sequences were obtained from RNA taken from PBMCs. Researchers made TCR beta libraries by using iRepertoire HTBI primers and running Arm-PCR on CDR3 regions. TCRdb itself ran the multiplex PCR reads through MiXCR, one entry per CDR3 protein. The repertoire holds 350,000 to 450,000 distinct CDR3 sequences, with about 11% as singletons. This sample also appeared in a second study, on T cells in Graves' hyperthyroidism and ophthalmopathy.

The receptor's source is a woman under 30 with Graves disease. The sample in question was peripheral blood mononuclear cells (PBMCs), obtained at new diagnosis, from a patient treated with antithyroid drugs. The chain couples TRBV12-3 or TRBV12-4 to TRBJ2-5, with 12 bases fitting TRBD2. Here the CDR3 DNA reads TGTGCCAGCAGTCACCTTCGACTAGCGGGAGAGCTACTGCAGGAGACCCAGTACTTC. Translation: CASSHLRLAGELLQETQYF.